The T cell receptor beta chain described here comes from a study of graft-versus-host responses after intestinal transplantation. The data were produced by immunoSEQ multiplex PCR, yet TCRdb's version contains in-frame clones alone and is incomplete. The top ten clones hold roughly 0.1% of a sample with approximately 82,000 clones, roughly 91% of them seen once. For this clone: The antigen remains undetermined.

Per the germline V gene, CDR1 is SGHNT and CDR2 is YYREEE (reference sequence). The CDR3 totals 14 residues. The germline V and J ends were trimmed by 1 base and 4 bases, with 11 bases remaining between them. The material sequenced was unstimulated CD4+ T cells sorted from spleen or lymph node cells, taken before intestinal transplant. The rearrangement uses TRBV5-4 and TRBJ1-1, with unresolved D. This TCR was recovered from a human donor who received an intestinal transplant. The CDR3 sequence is CASSLKAGSTEAFF. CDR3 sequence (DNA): TGTGCCAGCAGCTTGAAAGCGGGGTCCACTGAAGCTTTCTTT. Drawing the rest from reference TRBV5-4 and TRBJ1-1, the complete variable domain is ETGVTQSPTHLIKTRGQQVTLRCSSQSGHNTVSWYQQALGQGPQFIFQYYREEENGRGNFPPRFSGLQFPNYSSELNVNALELDDSALYLCASSLKAGSTEAFFGQGTRLTVV.